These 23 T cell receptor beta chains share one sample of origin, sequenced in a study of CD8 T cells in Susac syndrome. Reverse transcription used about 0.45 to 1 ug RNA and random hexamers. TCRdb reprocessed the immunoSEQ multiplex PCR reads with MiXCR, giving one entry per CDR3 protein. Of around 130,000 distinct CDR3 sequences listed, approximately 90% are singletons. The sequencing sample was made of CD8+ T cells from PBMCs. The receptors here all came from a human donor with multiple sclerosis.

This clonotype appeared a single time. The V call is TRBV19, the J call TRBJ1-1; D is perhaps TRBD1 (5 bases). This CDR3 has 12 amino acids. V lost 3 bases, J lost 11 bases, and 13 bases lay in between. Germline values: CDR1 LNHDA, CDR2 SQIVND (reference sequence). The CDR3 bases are TGTGCCAGTAGTATCAGCAGGGAGGTTGCTTTCTTT. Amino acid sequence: CASSISREVAFF.

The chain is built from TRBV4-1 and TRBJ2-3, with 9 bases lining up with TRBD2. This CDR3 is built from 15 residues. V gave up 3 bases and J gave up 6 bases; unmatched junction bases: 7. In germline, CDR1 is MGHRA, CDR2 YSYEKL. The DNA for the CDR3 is TGCGCCAGCAGCCAGATTCAGCGGGAGGCCGATACGCAGTATTTT. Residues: CASSQIQREADTQYF.

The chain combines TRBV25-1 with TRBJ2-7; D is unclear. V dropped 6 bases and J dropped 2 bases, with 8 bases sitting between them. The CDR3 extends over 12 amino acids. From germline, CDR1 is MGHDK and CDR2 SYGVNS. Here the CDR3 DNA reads TGTGCCAGCAGCGCATACACCTACGAGCAGTACTTC. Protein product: CASSAYTYEQYF.

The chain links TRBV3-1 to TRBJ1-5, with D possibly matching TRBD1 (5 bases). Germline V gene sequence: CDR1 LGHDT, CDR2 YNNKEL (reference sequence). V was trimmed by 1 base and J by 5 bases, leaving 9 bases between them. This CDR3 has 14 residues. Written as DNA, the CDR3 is TGTGCCAGCAGCCAAGGAGGGGACGATCAGCCCCAGCATTTT. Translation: CASSQGGDDQPQHF.

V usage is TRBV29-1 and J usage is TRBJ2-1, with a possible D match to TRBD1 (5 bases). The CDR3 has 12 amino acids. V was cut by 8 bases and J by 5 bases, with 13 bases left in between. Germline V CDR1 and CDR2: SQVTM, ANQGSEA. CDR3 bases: TGCAGCACCGGACAACCCGACAATGAGCAGTTCTTC. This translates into CSTGQPDNEQFF.

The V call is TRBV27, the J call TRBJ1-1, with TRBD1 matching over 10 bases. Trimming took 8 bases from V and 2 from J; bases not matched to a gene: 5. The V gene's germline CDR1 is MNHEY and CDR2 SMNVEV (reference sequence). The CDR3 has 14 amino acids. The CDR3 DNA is TGTGCCAGCGGGGACAGGGGATTCAACACTGAAGCTTTCTTT. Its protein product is CASGDRGFNTEAFF.

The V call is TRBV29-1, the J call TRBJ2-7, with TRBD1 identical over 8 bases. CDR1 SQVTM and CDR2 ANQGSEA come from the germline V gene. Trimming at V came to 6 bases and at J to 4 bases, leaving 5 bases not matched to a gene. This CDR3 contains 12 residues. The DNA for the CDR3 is TGCAGCGTGCAGGGGGCGATTTACGAGCAGTACTTC. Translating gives CSVQGAIYEQYF.

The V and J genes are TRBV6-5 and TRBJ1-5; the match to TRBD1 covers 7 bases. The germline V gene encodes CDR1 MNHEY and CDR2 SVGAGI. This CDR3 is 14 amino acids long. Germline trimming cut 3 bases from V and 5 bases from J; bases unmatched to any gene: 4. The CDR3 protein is CASSYSQGYQPQHF. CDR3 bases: TGTGCCAGCAGTTATTCACAGGGGTATCAGCCCCAGCATTTT.

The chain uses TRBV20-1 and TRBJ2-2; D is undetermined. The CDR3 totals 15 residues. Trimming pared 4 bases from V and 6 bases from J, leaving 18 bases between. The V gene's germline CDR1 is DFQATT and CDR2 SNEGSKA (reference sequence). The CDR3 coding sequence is TGCAGTGCTACGCCTAGAAACCCCCGATCCGGGGAGCTGTTTTTT. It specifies CSATPRNPRSGELFF.

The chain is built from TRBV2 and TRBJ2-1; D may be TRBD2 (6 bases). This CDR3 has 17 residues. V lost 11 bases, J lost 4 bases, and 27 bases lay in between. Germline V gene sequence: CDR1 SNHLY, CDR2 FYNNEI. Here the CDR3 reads CACLREAGIAQYNEQFF. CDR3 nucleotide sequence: TGTGCCTGCCTAAGGGAGGCGGGAATCGCACAATACAATGAGCAGTTCTTC.

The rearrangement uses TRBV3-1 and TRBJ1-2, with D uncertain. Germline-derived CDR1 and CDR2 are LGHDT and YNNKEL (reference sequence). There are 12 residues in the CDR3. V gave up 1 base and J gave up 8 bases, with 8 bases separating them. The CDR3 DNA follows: TGTGCCAGCAGCCAAGGGGGATTCGGCTACACCTTC. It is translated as CASSQGGFGYTF.

CDR3 sequence (DNA): TGCGCCAGCAGCCAGGGGCGGGAGTACGAGCAGTACTTC. This translates into CASSQGREYEQYF. V gene TRBV4-1 combines with J gene TRBJ2-7; 7 nucleotides align to TRBD2. Germline CDR1 reads MGHRA; CDR2 reads YSYEKL. The CDR3 totals 13 residues. With V trimmed by 3 bases and J by 4 bases, 3 bases remained unmatched.

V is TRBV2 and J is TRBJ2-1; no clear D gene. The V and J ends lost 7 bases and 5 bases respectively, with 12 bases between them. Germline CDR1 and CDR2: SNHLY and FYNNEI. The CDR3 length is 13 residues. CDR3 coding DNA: TGTGCCAGCATGCTAGGTTTTGACAATGAGCAGTTCTTC. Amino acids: CASMLGFDNEQFF. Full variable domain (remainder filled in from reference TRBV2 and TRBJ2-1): EPEVTQTPSHQVTQMGQEVILRCVPISNHLYFYWYRQILGQKVEFLVSFYNNEISEKSEIFDDQFSVERPDGSNFTLKIRSTKLEDSAMYFCASMLGFDNEQFFGPGTRLTVL.

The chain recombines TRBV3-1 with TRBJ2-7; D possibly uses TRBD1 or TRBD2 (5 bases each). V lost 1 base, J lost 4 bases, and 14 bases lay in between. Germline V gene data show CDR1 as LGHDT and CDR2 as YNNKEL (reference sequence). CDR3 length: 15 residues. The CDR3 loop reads CASSQGLLGAYEQYF. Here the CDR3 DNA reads TGTGCCAGCAGCCAAGGGCTACTCGGGGCTTACGAGCAGTACTTC.

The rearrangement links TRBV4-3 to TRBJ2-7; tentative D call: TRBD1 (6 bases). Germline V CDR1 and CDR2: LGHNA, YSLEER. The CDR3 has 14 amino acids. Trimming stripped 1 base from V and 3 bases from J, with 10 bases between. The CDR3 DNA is TGCGCCAGCAGCCAAGGAACAGGGTTCTACGAGCAGTACTTC. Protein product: CASSQGTGFYEQYF.

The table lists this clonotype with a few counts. The CDR3 protein is CSGAYGFAEAFF. CDR3 nucleotides: TGCAGCGGAGCTTATGGGTTCGCTGAAGCTTTCTTT. The V and J genes are TRBV29-1 and TRBJ1-1; no firm D call. Between the trimmed V and J ends, which lost 7 bases and 6 bases, there was a span of 15 bases. Germline CDR1 SQVTM, CDR2 ANQGSEA. The CDR3 extends over 12 amino acids.

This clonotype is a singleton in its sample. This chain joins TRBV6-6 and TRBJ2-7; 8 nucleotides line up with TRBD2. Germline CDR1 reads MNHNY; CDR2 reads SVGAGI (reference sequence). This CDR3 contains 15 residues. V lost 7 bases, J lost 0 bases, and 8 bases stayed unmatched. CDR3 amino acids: CASTSLTSDSYEQYF. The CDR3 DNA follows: TGTGCCAGCACCTCCCTGACTAGCGACTCCTACGAGCAGTACTTC.

CDR3: CASSAPLNQETQYF. The DNA of the CDR3 is TGTGCCAGCAGCGCCCCATTAAATCAAGAGACCCAGTACTTC. This chain uses TRBV7-9 with TRBJ2-5, with no clear D. The CDR3 is 14 amino acids. With 5 bases removed from V and 2 bases from J, the gap between germline ends came to 12 bases. Germline CDR1 reads SEHNR; CDR2 reads FQNEAQ (reference sequence).

CDR3 protein: CASSSGQDNQPQHF. The CDR3 DNA follows: TGTGCCAGCAGCTCGGGACAGGACAATCAGCCCCAGCATTTT. This chain uses TRBV13 with TRBJ1-5; 8 nucleotides match TRBD1. With V trimmed by 4 bases and J by 3 bases, 2 bases remained unmatched. CDR1 is PRHDT and CDR2 is FYEKMQ in the germline V gene (reference sequence). The CDR3 contains 14 residues.

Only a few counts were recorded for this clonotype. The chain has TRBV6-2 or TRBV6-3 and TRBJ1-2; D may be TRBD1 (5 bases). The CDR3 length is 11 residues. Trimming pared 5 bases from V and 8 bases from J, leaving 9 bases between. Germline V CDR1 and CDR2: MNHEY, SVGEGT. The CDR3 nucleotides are TGTGCCAGCAGTCCAGGGTACGGCTACACCTTC. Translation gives CASSPGYGYTF.

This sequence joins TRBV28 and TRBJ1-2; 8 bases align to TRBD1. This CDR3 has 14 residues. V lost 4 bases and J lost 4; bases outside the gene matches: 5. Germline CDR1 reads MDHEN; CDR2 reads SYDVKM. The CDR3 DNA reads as TGTGCCAGCAGTTGGACAGGGAGTACCTATGGCTACACCTTC. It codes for CASSWTGSTYGYTF.

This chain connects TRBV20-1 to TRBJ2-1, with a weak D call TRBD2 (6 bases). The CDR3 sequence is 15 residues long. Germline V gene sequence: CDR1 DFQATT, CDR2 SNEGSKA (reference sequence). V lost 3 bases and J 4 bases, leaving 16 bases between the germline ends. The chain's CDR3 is CSARGGPGSYNEQFF. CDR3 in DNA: TGCAGTGCTAGGGGAGGTCCGGGCTCATACAATGAGCAGTTCTTC.

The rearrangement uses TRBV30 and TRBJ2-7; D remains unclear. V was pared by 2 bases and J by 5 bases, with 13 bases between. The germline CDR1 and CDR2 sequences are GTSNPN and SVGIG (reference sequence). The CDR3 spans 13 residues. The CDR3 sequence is CAWSPQPGHEQYF. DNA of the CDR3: TGTGCCTGGAGTCCCCAGCCGGGCCACGAGCAGTACTTC.